This TCR beta chain is from a study of T-cell memory formation after mild COVID-19. In the study overall: Largely, the TCR clusters proved donor specific.

The CDR3 has 14 amino acids. Trimming left V 6 bases short and J 6 bases short, with 16 bases between. Remarks on this clonotype: Its antigen remains unknown.

General observations from the study: Most CD4+ clones that shrank were in CM and EM, while CD8+ ones turned up in EMRA.

Via MiXCR, TCRdb re-called the 5' RACE reads, giving one row per CDR3 protein. The sample holds 550,000 to 600,000 distinct CDR3 sequences, 20% to 25% seen once. The chain uses TRBV12-3 or TRBV12-4 and TRBJ2-3; tentatively, D is TRBD2 (6 bases). Sequenced sample: PBMCs or a T cell subset sorted from them (not recorded which). This clonotype was obtained from an adult woman who had mild COVID-19 (a few samples of this study predate the infection). Cell type and time point are not known. The CDR3 DNA follows: TGTGCCAGCAGGACCCCGGGACTGGAGGATACGCAGTATTTT. Its protein product is CASRTPGLEDTQYF.